This T cell receptor (beta chain) appears in the sequencing data of a study of shared clonotypes between healthy human individuals. About the study: With ages of 18 to 49, the donors were two women and three men.

This clone was recorded only once. Assay used: immunoSEQ multiplex PCR; TCRdb lists only in-frame clones, some missing. The sample includes around 2.5 million clones, 93% of them seen just once. The CDR3 is made up of 13 amino acids. Trimming cost V 2 bases and J 6 bases, with 11 bases left between them. Germline assignment: CDR1 GTSNPN and CDR2 SVGIG (reference sequence). The sample was naive CD4+ T cells from PBMCs. The subset is: CD45RA+ positively selected. The TCR was taken from a man aged 18 to 35 in good health. Some clones in this sample may be carry-over from other donors' samples. V and J are TRBV30 and TRBJ2-1; D is undetermined. CDR3 loop: CAWSQRTGNEQFF. The CDR3 DNA sequence: TGTGCCTGGAGTCAAAGGACCGGCAATGAGCAGTTCTTC. The variable domain in full, with the rest retrieved from reference TRBV30 and TRBJ2-1, is SQTIHQWPATLVQPVGSPLSLECTVEGTSNPNLYWYRQAAGRGLQLLFYSVGIGQISSEVPQNLSASRPQDRQFILSSKKLLLSDSGFYLCAWSQRTGNEQFFGPGTRLTVL.